A single sample is the source of the 18 T cell receptor beta chains below, sequenced in a study of cytomegalovirus exposure and HLA in healthy donors. This PCR relied on a set of 60 Vbeta primers and 13 Jbeta primers. Clones were read by immunoSEQ multiplex PCR, and TCRdb kept only the in-frame ones, dropping some. The sample carries about 160,000 clones, less than 85% recorded once. Source material: PBMCs. These receptors were obtained from a man between 60 and 75 years old in good health and CMV-seronegative.

This chain uses TRBV7-2 with TRBJ1-1; D is ambiguous. The CDR3 runs 13 residues. Trimming removed 4 bases at V and 0 bases at J, with 6 bases between. The germline gives CDR1 SGHTA, CDR2 FQGNSA. CDR3 protein: CASSSSMNTEAFF. The CDR3, as DNA: TGTGCCAGCAGCTCTAGTATGAACACTGAAGCTTTCTTT.

This sequence joins TRBV27 and TRBJ2-7; TRBD1 matches at 9 bases. This CDR3 is 14 amino acids long. Germline CDR1 MNHEY, CDR2 SMNVEV (reference sequence). V shed 5 bases and J 3 bases; nucleotides not matched to a gene: 5. This chain's CDR3 is CASSLTGGIYEQYF. CDR3 DNA: TGTGCCAGCAGTCTGACAGGGGGTATCTACGAGCAGTACTTC.

This chain connects TRBV5-1 to TRBJ1-2; tentative D call: TRBD1 (6 bases). Between the trimmed V and J ends, which lost 2 bases and 2 bases, there was a span of 13 bases. The CDR3 spans 15 residues. Germline V gene sequence: CDR1 SGHRS, CDR2 YFSETQ. CDR3 amino acids: CASSLAGDVNYGYTF. As DNA, the CDR3 is TGCGCCAGCAGCTTAGCAGGGGATGTAAACTATGGCTACACCTTC.

The chain joins TRBV28 to TRBJ1-5; the match to TRBD1 covers 8 bases. Germline lookup yields CDR1 MDHEN and CDR2 SYDVKM. The CDR3 is 15 amino acids. V was clipped by 3 bases and J by 3 bases; unmatched bases: 4. The CDR3 coding sequence is TGTGCCAGCAGTTTGGGGCAGGGGGCCAATCAGCCCCAGCATTTT. Its translation is CASSLGQGANQPQHF. The full variable domain, in which reference TRBV28 and TRBJ1-5 provide the parts outside the CDR3, is DVKVTQSSRYLVKRTGEKVFLECVQDMDHENMFWYRQDPGLGLRLIYFSYDVKMKEKGDIPEGYSVSREKKERFSLILESASTNQTSMYLCASSLGQGANQPQHFGDGTRLSIL.

V gene TRBV4-3 combines with J gene TRBJ1-4, with D possibly TRBD1 on 5 matching bases. The CDR3 consists of 16 residues. Trimming stripped 3 bases from V and 5 bases from J, with 16 bases between. The germline CDR1 and CDR2 sequences are LGHNA and YSLEER. This chain's CDR3 is CASSQGRGQGNEKLFF. CDR3 DNA: TGCGCCAGCAGCCAGGGAAGAGGCCAGGGAAATGAAAAACTGTTTTTT.

The chain has TRBV19 and TRBJ1-2; 7 bases are a match to TRBD1. Germline CDR1 reads LNHDA; CDR2 reads SQIVND (reference sequence). Trimming cost V 6 bases and J 3 bases; bases outside gene matches: 13. The CDR3 runs to 16 residues. The CDR3 spells CASSRHRPGTDYGYTF. DNA of the CDR3: TGTGCCAGTAGCCGACATCGACCTGGGACAGACTATGGCTACACCTTC.

The J gene is TRBJ2-7, the V gene TRBV27, with 8 bases identical to TRBD2. V trimming: 7 bases; J trimming: 2 bases; junction bases outside the gene matches: 13. The CDR3 sequence is 16 residues long. Germline lookup yields CDR1 MNHEY and CDR2 SMNVEV (reference sequence). The CDR3 protein is CASMGMGAGDPYEQYF. CDR3 DNA sequence: TGTGCCAGCATGGGGATGGGAGCGGGAGATCCCTACGAGCAGTACTTC.

This clone was counted once. The gene calls are TRBV7-2 and TRBJ1-3; 7 bases agree with TRBD1. V shed 4 bases, J shed 9 bases, and the junction held 12 bases outside the gene matches. The CDR3 extends over 15 amino acids. Per the germline V gene, CDR1 is SGHTA and CDR2 is FQGNSA. DNA for the CDR3: TGTGCCAGCAGCTCCTTAGGGGACAGTGGGGGCACCATATATTTT. This codes for CASSSLGDSGGTIYF. Drawing the rest from reference TRBV7-2 and TRBJ1-3, the complete variable domain is GAGVSQSPSNKVTEKGKDVELRCDPISGHTALYWYRQSLGQGLEFLIYFQGNSAPDKSGLPSDRFSAERTGGSVSTLTIQRTQQEDSAVYLCASSSLGDSGGTIYFGEGSWLTVV.

The chain is built from TRBV5-8 and TRBJ2-3, with 7 positions matching TRBD2. Germline V gene data show CDR1 as SGHTS and CDR2 as YDEGEE. The CDR3 loop spans 17 amino acids. V shed 4 bases and J 3 bases; nucleotides not matched to a gene: 14. CDR3 sequence (DNA): TGTGCCAGCAGCCCCCGGGCTGGAGCGGGGCCTACAGATACGCAGTATTTT. This encodes CASSPRAGAGPTDTQYF.

The rearrangement links TRBV6-4 to TRBJ2-6; TRBD2 matches at 7 bases. The CDR3 has 15 amino acids. CDR1 is MRHNA and CDR2 is SNTAGT in the germline V gene. Trimming took 4 bases from V and 4 from J; bases not matched to a gene: 4. CDR3: CASSVGGTGANVLTF. The CDR3 coding sequence is TGTGCCAGCAGTGTCGGGGGGACCGGGGCCAACGTCCTGACTTTC.

This clone is a singleton in its sample. The junction differs from germline at one of its ends, possibly a read error. The chain carries TRBV7-2 and TRBJ1-6; D not certain. This CDR3 is built from 13 residues. CDR1 SGHTA and CDR2 FQGNSA come from the germline V gene. CDR3 DNA: TGTGCCAGCAGCTTAGACAGAAATTCACCCTTCCACTTT. This sequence encodes CASSLDRNSPFHF. The whole variable domain, remainder taken from reference TRBV7-2 and TRBJ1-6, is GAGVSQSPSNKVTEKGKDVELRCDPISGHTALYWYRQSLGQGLEFLIYFQGNSAPDKSGLPSDRFSAERTGGSVSTLTIQRTQQEDSAVYLCASSLDRNSPFHFGNGTRLTVT.

CDR3 nucleotide sequence: TGTGCCAGCAGAGACCCGGGGTCCCGGGCGACTGAAGCTTTCTTT. Its translation: CASRDPGSRATEAFF. The chain has TRBV6-1 and TRBJ1-1; D remains unclear. The CDR3 is 15 amino acids. The germline gives CDR1 MNHNS, CDR2 SASEGT. The germline V and J ends were trimmed by 6 bases and 5 bases, with 19 bases remaining between them.

The chain couples TRBV6-5 to TRBJ2-1; 7 bases match TRBD2. Trimming removed 10 bases from V and 0 bases from J; junction bases left unmatched: 6. The CDR3 loop spans 14 amino acids. CDR1 MNHEY and CDR2 SVGAGI come from the germline V gene. The CDR3 DNA reads as TGTGCCACCGGTAGACTAGCCTCCTACAATGAGCAGTTCTTC. Translation gives CATGRLASYNEQFF.

This chain links TRBV5-6 with TRBJ1-2; D uncertain. V lost 0 bases, J lost 8 bases, and 14 bases lay in between. Germline assignment: CDR1 SGHDT and CDR2 YYEEEE. CDR3 length: 14 residues. The CDR3 protein is CASSLVSGDEGYTF. CDR3 in DNA: TGTGCCAGCAGCTTGGTCAGCGGGGATGAAGGCTACACCTTC.

The genes are TRBV6-5 and TRBJ1-5, with D possibly TRBD1 on 5 matching bases. Trimming left V 2 bases short and J 4 bases short, with 9 bases between. Germline V gene lookup returns CDR1 MNHEY and CDR2 SVGAGI. The CDR3 is 14 residues long. The CDR3, as DNA: TGTGCCAGCAGTTACGGACGGGGGAATCAGCCCCAGCATTTT. Protein product: CASSYGRGNQPQHF.

This clone has just a few counts. This chain uses TRBV7-7 with TRBJ2-2; D not resolved. CDR3 length: 16 amino acids. V shed 5 bases and J shed 5 bases, with 18 bases lying between them. The V gene's germline CDR1 is SSHAT and CDR2 FNYEAQ (reference sequence). In nucleotides, the CDR3 is TGTGCCAGCAGCCCCCCCGGGTATCTTGGAACCGGGGAGCTGTTTTTT. This codes for CASSPPGYLGTGELFF.

This clone was found a few times. The chain has TRBV5-1 and TRBJ1-1, with TRBD1 as a possible D gene (5 bases). CDR1 and CDR2 (germline): SGHRS, YFSETQ. V lost 4 bases to trimming and J lost 0 bases, with 16 bases between them. The CDR3 extends over 16 amino acids. CDR3 sequence reads: CASSRGSGPLNTEAFF. The CDR3 region has the DNA TGCGCCAGCAGCCGGGGGTCCGGACCTTTGAACACTGAAGCTTTCTTT.

The rearrangement uses TRBV6-5 and TRBJ2-7; 9 bases match TRBD1. Germline V lookup: CDR1 MNHEY, CDR2 SVGAGI. CDR3 length: 14 residues. The V segment lost 6 bases and the J segment 3 bases; nucleotides outside the gene matches: 6. The CDR3 nucleotides read TGTGCCAGCAGAAAAGCGGGACAGGGCTACGAGCAGTACTTC. The encoded protein is CASRKAGQGYEQYF.